The 16 T cell receptor beta chains below were found in one sample sequenced in a study of cytomegalovirus exposure and HLA in healthy donors (dated by TCRdb to 2016 to 2017). The method behind the library was the immunoSEQ multiplex PCR assay. For the multiplex PCR, a mixture combining 60 forward primers for TCR Vbeta segments and 13 reverse primers for TCR Jbeta segments was used. Here the immuneACCESS table is served through TCRdb, limited to in-frame sequences with V and J called. Missing clones are a known gap in these copies; in checked studies unresolved V genes cover under half, and the rest lacks a known reason. The sample table shows 150,000 or so clones, and more than 60% are seen once. The ten largest clones represent over 2% of the sample. The sample was PBMCs. Receptor source: a human donor in good health.

Relative to its sample, this clone is medium-sized. Other DNA sequences in this specimen translate into the identical CDR3. The J gene is TRBJ2-1, the V gene TRBV5-1; 10 bases map to TRBD2. V was clipped by 3 bases and J by 4 bases; unmatched bases: 1. The CDR3 contains 14 residues. The V gene's germline CDR1 is SGHRS and CDR2 YFSETQ. As DNA, the CDR3 is TGCGCCAGCAGCTCTAGCGGGGGTTACAATGAGCAGTTCTTC. Its protein product is CASSSSGGYNEQFF.

The chain uses TRBV25-1 and TRBJ2-1; TRBD2 matches at 8 bases. CDR1 and CDR2 (germline): MGHDK, SYGVNS. V dropped 5 bases and J dropped 3; count of bases not matched to a gene: 6. The CDR3 covers 15 residues. CDR3 sequence reads: CASSYRGGFYNEQFF. CDR3 bases: TGTGCCAGCAGTTACCGGGGGGGCTTCTACAATGAGCAGTTCTTC.

The chain combines TRBV5-1 with TRBJ2-7; D is perhaps TRBD2 (6 bases). The germline V and J ends were trimmed by 4 bases and 2 bases, with 25 bases remaining between them. The germline CDR1 and CDR2 sequences are SGHRS and YFSETQ. This CDR3 contains 18 residues. CDR3 coding DNA: TGCGCCAGCAGCCCCGGGCGTGGGGCCGGGGGATTCCCCTACGAGCAGTACTTC. This encodes CASSPGRGAGGFPYEQYF. Full variable domain (missing parts from reference TRBV5-1 and TRBJ2-7): KAGVTQTPRYLIKTRGQQVTLSCSPISGHRSVSWYQQTPGQGLQFLFEYFSETQRNKGNFPGRFSGRQFSNSRSEMNVSTLELGDSALYLCASSPGRGAGGFPYEQYFGPGTRLTVT.

This sequence joins TRBV5-1 and TRBJ2-5; 11 nucleotides agree with TRBD2. The CDR3 extends over 15 amino acids. Unmatched junction bases numbered 9, after V lost 4 bases and J lost 7 bases. Germline values: CDR1 SGHRS, CDR2 YFSETQ. CDR3 region: CASSLGVSGRVTQYF. The CDR3 nucleotides read TGCGCCAGCAGCCTGGGAGTTAGCGGGAGGGTGACCCAGTACTTC.

The genes are TRBV9 and TRBJ2-3, with 11 bases fitting TRBD1. The junction had 11 bases not matched to a gene; V was cut back by 9 bases and J by 2 bases. The CDR3 has 16 residues. Per the germline V gene, CDR1 is SGDLS and CDR2 is YYNGEE. DNA for the CDR3: TGTGCCACTACCAGGGGGGACAGGGGGAACACAGATACGCAGTATTTT. It yields the protein CATTRGDRGNTDTQYF.

This chain joins TRBV9 and TRBJ2-3; D may be TRBD2 (6 bases). Trimming removed 4 bases at V and 4 bases at J, with 10 bases between. Germline V lookup: CDR1 SGDLS, CDR2 YYNGEE. The CDR3 length is 13 residues. The CDR3 reads CASSSGTADTQYF. In DNA, the CDR3 is TGTGCCAGCAGCTCCGGGACTGCAGATACGCAGTATTTT.

CDR3 sequence (DNA): TGTGCCAGCAGCCCGAGACTAGCGGGGTTCTACGAGCAGTACTTC. Protein product: CASSPRLAGFYEQYF. The V call is TRBV14, the J call TRBJ2-5, with 11 bases identical to TRBD2. TRBJ2-7 matches the DNA end more closely, so the J call is doubtful. The CDR3 has 15 amino acids. The germline gives CDR1 SGHDN, CDR2 FVKESK.

The genes are TRBV7-8 and TRBJ1-1, with TRBD1 matching over 9 bases. The CDR3 covers 15 residues. V lost 3 bases and J lost 10; bases outside the gene matches: 12. Germline V lookup: CDR1 SGHVS, CDR2 FQNEAQ. CDR3 loop: CASSFARTGVGGAFF. CDR3 coding DNA: TGTGCCAGCAGCTTTGCCCGGACAGGGGTTGGGGGAGCTTTCTTT. Full variable domain (remainder filled in from reference TRBV7-8 and TRBJ1-1): GAGVSQSPRYKVAKRGQDVALRCDPISGHVSLFWYQQALGQGPEFLTYFQNEAQLDKSGLPSDRFFAERPEGSVSTLKIQRTQQEDSAVYLCASSFARTGVGGAFFGQGTRLTVV.

This clone was counted once. The CDR3 DNA sequence: TGTGCCAGCAGGCGCTCCGGGACAGGGCAGGAGACCCAGTACTTC. This sequence encodes CASRRSGTGQETQYF. This chain joins TRBV6-6 and TRBJ2-5; 9 nucleotides agree with TRBD1. J lost 5 bases, V lost 6 bases, and 10 bases had no gene match. Germline CDR1 and CDR2: MNHNY and SVGAGI (reference sequence). The CDR3 contains 15 residues.

The chain has TRBV2 and TRBJ2-3; 7 nucleotides align to TRBD1. CDR3 length equals 14 residues. CDR1 is SNHLY, CDR2 FYNNEI, per germline. Germline trimming cut 7 bases from V and 2 bases from J; bases unmatched to any gene: 6. The CDR3 DNA reads as TGTGCCAGCAAGCGGACAGGACCCACAGATACGCAGTATTTT. It specifies CASKRTGPTDTQYF.

The chain has TRBV6-5 and TRBJ2-7, with 7 bases identical to TRBD1. The germline CDR1 and CDR2 sequences are MNHEY and SVGAGI. The V segment lost 11 bases and the J segment 3 bases; nucleotides outside the gene matches: 13. CDR3 length: 14 amino acids. The CDR3 region is CAAEPGTEDYEQYF. In DNA form, the CDR3 reads TGTGCCGCCGAACCCGGGACAGAGGACTACGAGCAGTACTTC.

The chain combines TRBV5-1 with TRBJ2-3, with 11 positions matching TRBD2. This CDR3 spans 16 amino acids. Per germline, CDR1 SGHRS and CDR2 YFSETQ. The trim removed 2 bases at V and 4 bases at J, leaving 6 bases unmatched. In DNA, the CDR3 is TGCGCCAGCAGCTTCTCCGGGACTAGCGGTTCAGATACGCAGTATTTT. Its protein product is CASSFSGTSGSDTQYF.

V gene TRBV29-1 combines with J gene TRBJ2-3; no definite D call. Trimming cost V 8 bases and J 1 base, with 7 bases left between them. CDR3 size: 11 residues. The germline CDR1 and CDR2 sequences are SQVTM and ANQGSEA. CDR3 loop: CSPRGTDTQYF. Written as DNA, the CDR3 is TGCAGCCCCCGGGGCACAGATACGCAGTATTTT.

This clone has more than one count but fewer than ten. The chain uses TRBV2 and TRBJ2-5; 9 bases map to TRBD2. CDR1 and CDR2 from the germline V gene are SNHLY and FYNNEI. The CDR3 is 14 residues long. The ends lost 6 bases at V and 9 bases at J; junction bases unmatched: 11. The CDR3 DNA is TGTGCCAGCAGAGTAGCGGGGGCCCGAGGGGCCCAGTACTTC. It specifies CASRVAGARGAQYF. The full variable domain, its missing parts supplied by reference TRBV2 and TRBJ2-5, is EPEVTQTPSHQVTQMGQEVILRCVPISNHLYFYWYRQILGQKVEFLVSFYNNEISEKSEIFDDQFSVERPDGSNFTLKIRSTKLEDSAMYFCASRVAGARGAQYFGPGTRLLVL.

This clone was picked up one time. The chain joins TRBV15 to TRBJ2-3; D remains ambiguous. The CDR3 sequence is 13 residues long. V lost 0 bases, J lost 3 bases, and 4 bases lay in between. Germline CDR1 is LNHNV and CDR2 is YYDKDF (reference sequence). CDR3 in amino acids: CATSRDLTDTQYF. The DNA for the CDR3 is TGTGCCACCAGCAGAGATCTGACAGATACGCAGTATTTT.

In this sample, this clone is medium-sized. CDR3 coding DNA: TGTGCCGTATCCTCCGTTTGGGCCTATGGCTACACCTTC. It yields the protein CAVSSVWAYGYTF. V usage is TRBV7-9 and J usage is TRBJ1-2; D is unclear. Trimming stripped 11 bases from V and 4 bases from J, with 17 bases between. In germline, CDR1 is SEHNR, CDR2 FQNEAQ (reference sequence). The CDR3 runs to 13 residues.